These T cell receptor beta chains were read from a single sample in a study of CD4 T cells in relation to SARS-CoV-2 and coronaviruses. These receptors have no identified antigens. Profiled with immunoSEQ multiplex PCR; TCRdb holds only in-frame clones, not every one. The sample has 15,000 to 20,000 clones, more than 75% seen once. The sample consisted of CD4+ T cells from PBMCs, cultured in vitro. Receptor source: a human donor in good health. Both conserved end residues are part of each CDR3. The D gene is left open where the match is weak. Size tells how often a clone was seen (once, few, many) or the class of an expanded clone, and some rows leave it out.

abundance	v_gene	d_gene	j_gene	CDR3aa	CDR3nt
few	TRBV5-4	NA	TRBJ2-2	CASSPQGVFRSAGELFF	TGTGCCAGCAGTCCACAGGGTGTGTTTCGTAGCGCCGGGGAGCTGTTTTTT
NA	TRBV19	NA	TRBJ1-4	CASSIARMTVGNEKLFF	TGTGCCAGTAGTATAGCCCGAATGACAGTAGGTAATGAAAAACTGTTTTTT
NA	TRBV9	NA	TRBJ2-7	CASSVASGTSPYEQYF	TGTGCCAGCAGCGTTGCGTCCGGGACATCCCCCTACGAGCAGTACTTC
NA	TRBV7-9	TRBD1	TRBJ1-2	CASSGATGGYGYTF	TGTGCCAGCAGCGGAGCGACAGGGGGCTATGGCTACACCTTC
NA	TRBV9	NA	TRBJ2-3	CASSVSGSRTDTQYF	TGTGCCAGCAGCGTGTCCGGCTCTCGCACAGATACGCAGTATTTT
few	TRBV6-2/TRBV6-3	NA	TRBJ1-5	CASSPSESNQPQHF	TGTGCCAGCAGTCCCTCTGAGTCCAATCAGCCCCAGCATTTT
NA	TRBV5-1	NA	TRBJ2-6	CASSLEPDRPSGANVLTF	TGCGCCAGCAGCTTGGAACCTGACAGACCCTCTGGGGCCAACGTCCTGACTTTC
NA	TRBV11-2	NA	TRBJ1-5	CASSFTSNQPQHF	TGTGCCAGCAGCTTTACCAGCAATCAGCCCCAGCATTTT
NA	TRBV2	TRBD2	TRBJ2-3	CASSVLAGTDTQYF	TGTGCCAGCAGTGTACTAGCGGGCACAGATACGCAGTATTTT
once	TRBV3-1/TRBV3-2	NA	TRBJ1-2	CASSQVSRQAGYTF	TGTGCCAGCAGCCAAGTCTCCAGACAGGCCGGCTACACCTTC
once	TRBV7-8	NA	TRBJ2-3	CASSFPSGQTKSTDTQYF	TGTGCCAGCAGCTTCCCCTCTGGACAGACCAAAAGCACAGATACGCAGTATTTT
once	TRBV4-1	TRBD1	TRBJ1-1	CASSHLPGQGALTEAFF	TGCGCCAGCAGCCACCTCCCGGGACAGGGGGCTTTAACTGAAGCTTTCTTT
NA	TRBV7-6	TRBD1	TRBJ1-5	CASSAGQGGNQPQHF	TGTGCCAGCAGCGCGGGACAGGGGGGGAATCAGCCCCAGCATTTT
NA	TRBV30	NA	TRBJ1-5	CAWASEGDQPQHF	TGTGCCTGGGCCTCGGAGGGGGACCAGCCCCAGCATTTT
NA	TRBV5-1	TRBD1	TRBJ2-2	CASSSGQATGELFF	TGCGCCAGCAGCTCGGGACAGGCCACCGGGGAGCTGTTTTTT
NA	TRBV6-6	NA	TRBJ2-5	CASSQAQQETQYF	TGTGCCAGCAGCCAAGCGCAGCAAGAGACCCAGTACTTC
few	TRBV5-4	NA	TRBJ1-1	CASNQFGGTEAFF	TGTGCCAGCAATCAGTTCGGGGGCACTGAAGCTTTCTTT
few	TRBV4-3	NA	TRBJ2-1	CASSRDGESYNEQFF	TGCGCCAGCAGCCGAGATGGGGAGAGTTACAATGAGCAGTTCTTC
NA	TRBV2	NA	TRBJ2-1	CASSEAGLSYNEQFF	TGTGCCAGCAGTGAAGCCGGCCTCTCCTACAATGAGCAGTTCTTC
NA	TRBV7-8	NA	TRBJ1-1	CASSFTWGIRGTEAFF	TGTGCCAGCAGCTTTACTTGGGGCATCCGGGGCACTGAAGCTTTCTTT
NA	TRBV5-5	TRBD1	TRBJ1-2	CASSFLAGGIYTF	TGTGCCAGCAGCTTTTTGGCAGGGGGCATCTACACCTTC
once	TRBV1	NA	TRBJ2-1	CTSSQVPGANEQFF	TGCACCAGCAGCCAAGTACCGGGGGCGAATGAGCAGTTCTTC
NA	TRBV7-8	TRBD2	TRBJ2-2	CASSLEGTSGTGELFF	TGTGCCAGCAGCTTAGAGGGGACTAGCGGGACCGGGGAGCTGTTTTTT
NA	TRBV7-2	TRBD1	TRBJ1-1	CASSKAGGQGTGVSTEAFF	TGTGCCAGCAGCAAAGCGGGTGGTCAGGGGACAGGGGTGTCCACTGAAGCTTTCTTT
NA	TRBV7-6	NA	TRBJ2-7	CASSPGGGAWEQYF	TGTGCCAGCAGCCCAGGAGGGGGGGCGTGGGAGCAGTACTTC
NA	TRBV11-2	NA	TRBJ2-1	CASRVYGDGSPNNEQFF	TGTGCCAGCAGGGTATATGGAGACGGGAGTCCAAACAATGAGCAGTTCTTC
NA	TRBV7-2	NA	TRBJ2-3	CASSPPGADTQYF	TGTGCCAGCAGCCCTCCGGGGGCAGATACGCAGTATTTT
NA	TRBV6-1	TRBD2	TRBJ2-7	CASSEAGAGTSEQYF	TGTGCCAGCAGTGAAGCTGGGGCAGGGACTAGCGAGCAGTACTTC
few	TRBV5-6	TRBD2	TRBJ2-1	CASSNLAGGSDEQFF	TGTGCCAGCAGCAACCTAGCGGGAGGTTCTGATGAGCAGTTCTTC
once	TRBV2	NA	TRBJ2-7	CASVRTSLSEQYF	TGTGCCAGCGTAAGGACTTCTCTGAGCGAGCAGTACTTC
NA	TRBV6-5	TRBD2	TRBJ2-7	CASSISGVSSYEQYF	TGTGCCAGCAGTATTAGCGGGGTAAGCTCCTACGAGCAGTACTTC
NA	TRBV3-1/TRBV3-2	TRBD2	TRBJ2-2	CASSSRTSGRGELFF	TGTGCCAGCAGCTCAAGGACTAGCGGGAGAGGGGAGCTGTTTTTT
NA	TRBV19	NA	TRBJ1-5	CASSIYFGGGRNQPQHF	TGTGCCAGTAGTATATATTTTGGGGGTGGGAGGAATCAGCCCCAGCATTTT
NA	TRBV5-5	NA	TRBJ2-1	CASSVTPDNEQFF	TGTGCCAGCAGCGTGACACCGGACAATGAGCAGTTCTTC
NA	TRBV18	TRBD2	TRBJ2-7	CASSSGGGGTYEQYF	TGTGCCAGCTCTTCGGGAGGCGGGGGGACCTACGAGCAGTACTTC
NA	TRBV4-3	NA	TRBJ2-7	CASSGRAFDYEQYF	TGCGCCAGCAGCGGACGGGCCTTTGACTACGAGCAGTACTTC
NA	TRBV9	NA	TRBJ1-4	CASSASGGGRQSLFF	TGTGCCAGCAGCGCAAGCGGAGGGGGGCGACAATCGCTGTTTTTT
NA	TRBV6-2/TRBV6-3	NA	TRBJ2-2	CASSFGQPRSTGELFF	TGTGCCAGCAGTTTCGGACAGCCCAGAAGCACCGGGGAGCTGTTTTTT
NA	TRBV7-3	TRBD2	TRBJ2-1	CASSSSGTSGRYNEQFF	TGTGCCAGCAGCTCCTCCGGGACTAGCGGGCGGTACAATGAGCAGTTCTTC
NA	TRBV4-3	TRBD1	TRBJ1-6	CASSQDTGQRINSPLHF	TGCGCCAGCAGCCAAGACACGGGACAGAGGATTAATTCACCCCTCCACTTT
once	TRBV7-2	NA	TRBJ1-4	CASSFAGDEKLFF	TGTGCCAGCAGCTTCGCGGGGGATGAAAAACTGTTTTTT
NA	TRBV2	NA	TRBJ2-3	CASSDLDTQYF	TGTGCCAGCAGTGATTTGGATACGCAGTATTTT
NA	TRBV19	NA	TRBJ1-5	CASSTRGHSNQPQHF	TGTGCCAGTAGTACCAGGGGACATAGCAATCAGCCCCAGCATTTT
once	TRBV9	TRBD2	TRBJ2-5	CASSLGLAGGLQQETQYF	TGTGCCAGCAGCCTCGGACTAGCGGGAGGTCTACAACAAGAGACCCAGTACTTC
NA	TRBV9	NA	TRBJ2-7	CASSVGSGASYEQYF	TGTGCCAGCAGCGTAGGATCCGGGGCCTCCTACGAGCAGTACTTC
NA	TRBV13	NA	TRBJ1-1	CASSTFRMKAEAFF	TGTGCCAGCAGTACTTTCAGGATGAAAGCTGAAGCTTTCTTT
NA	TRBV4-3	NA	TRBJ1-2	CASSQTMRTDRGYTF	TGCGCCAGCAGCCAGACAATGAGGACGGATCGGGGCTACACCTTC
once	TRBV5-1	NA	TRBJ2-2	CASSAGTPNTGELFF	TGCGCCAGCAGCGCCGGGACACCTAACACCGGGGAGCTGTTTTTT
once	TRBV6-4	NA	TRBJ2-3	CASSDSGDTQYF	TGTGCCAGCAGTGACTCGGGGGATACGCAGTATTTT
NA	TRBV4-3	NA	TRBJ2-7	CASSQGSSYEQYF	TGCGCCAGCAGCCAGGGGAGCTCCTACGAGCAGTACTTC
NA	TRBV5-6	TRBD2	TRBJ2-3	CASSLASLAGTDTQYF	TGTGCCAGCAGCTTGGCCTCGCTAGCGGGAACAGATACGCAGTATTTT
NA	TRBV5-1	NA	TRBJ2-7	CASSWTADSYEQYF	TGCGCCAGCAGCTGGACGGCTGACTCCTACGAGCAGTACTTC
NA	TRBV5-1	NA	TRBJ2-1	CASSDQGGSYNEQFF	TGCGCCAGCTCTGATCAGGGTGGCTCCTACAATGAGCAGTTCTTC
once	TRBV25-1	NA	TRBJ2-2	CASSGNSGTGELFF	TGTGCCAGCAGTGGAAACAGTGGTACCGGGGAGCTGTTTTTT
NA	TRBV10-3	NA	TRBJ2-5	CAISESEAAPRQTQYF	TGTGCCATCAGTGAGTCCGAGGCAGCCCCACGGCAGACCCAGTACTTC
once	TRBV10-3	NA	TRBJ2-5	CAISGTGETQYF	TGTGCCATCTCTGGGACGGGGGAGACCCAGTACTTC
NA	TRBV4-3	NA	TRBJ1-1	CASSQVSEGNTEAFF	TGCGCCAGCAGCCAAGTCTCCGAGGGGAACACTGAAGCTTTCTTT